Given below is one TCR beta chain in context. Per the authors' pipeline: Amplification from reference gene primers served as the basis for estimated nucleated cell counts. Assay: immunoSEQ multiplex PCR; the TCRdb copy retains only in-frame clones and omits some. V, J and clone size derive from that table, while D and trimming were established from the DNA sequence. Seen here are hundreds of thousands of clones, 88% observed once, and the top ten hold 0.8%. This sample is part of a study of blood T cell repertoires in COVID-19. Study in general: Researchers got acute and convalescent COVID-19 samples from the United States, Italy and Spain. From T cells, B-cell-depleted T cells, or PBMCs came the material, which was cDNA or gDNA.

Per the germline V gene, CDR1 is LNHNV and CDR2 is YYDKDF (reference sequence). This CDR3 is 18 amino acids long. V gave up 0 bases and J gave up 1 base, with 16 bases separating them. The chain couples TRBV15 to TRBJ1-3; D gene ambiguous. Source material: peripheral blood. This clonotype was obtained from a woman under 40 with acute or convalescent COVID-19. Written as DNA, the CDR3 is TGTGCCACCAGCAGAGATCTGACATTGGGTCGATCTGGAAACACCATATATTTT. This sequence encodes CATSRDLTLGRSGNTIYF.